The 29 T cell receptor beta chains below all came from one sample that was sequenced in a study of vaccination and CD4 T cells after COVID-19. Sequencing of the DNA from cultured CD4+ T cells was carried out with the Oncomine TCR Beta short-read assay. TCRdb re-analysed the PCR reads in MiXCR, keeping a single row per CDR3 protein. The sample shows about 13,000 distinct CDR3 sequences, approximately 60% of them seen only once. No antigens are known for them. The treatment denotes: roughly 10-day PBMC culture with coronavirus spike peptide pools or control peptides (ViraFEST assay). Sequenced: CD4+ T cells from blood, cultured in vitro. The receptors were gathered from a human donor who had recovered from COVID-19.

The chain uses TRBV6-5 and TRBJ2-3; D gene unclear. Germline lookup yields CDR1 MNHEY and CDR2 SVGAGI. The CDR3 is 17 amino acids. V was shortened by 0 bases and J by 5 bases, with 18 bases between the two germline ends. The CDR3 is CASSYSGSRTLGDTQYF. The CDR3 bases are TGTGCCAGCAGTTACTCGGGCTCGCGGACCCTGGGAGATACGCAGTATTTT.

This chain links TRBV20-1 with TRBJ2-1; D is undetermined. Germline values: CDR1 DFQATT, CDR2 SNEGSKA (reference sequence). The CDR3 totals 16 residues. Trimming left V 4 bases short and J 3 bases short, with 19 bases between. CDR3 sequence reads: CSANPGGVSGYNEQFF. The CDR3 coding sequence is TGCAGTGCTAACCCAGGTGGAGTGTCTGGCTACAATGAGCAGTTCTTC.

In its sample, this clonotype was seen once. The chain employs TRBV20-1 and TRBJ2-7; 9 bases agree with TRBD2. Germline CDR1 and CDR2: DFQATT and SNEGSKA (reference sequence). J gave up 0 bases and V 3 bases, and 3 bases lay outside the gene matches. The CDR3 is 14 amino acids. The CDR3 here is CSASKAGGSYEQYF. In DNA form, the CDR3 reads TGCAGTGCTAGTAAAGCGGGAGGCTCCTACGAGCAGTACTTC.

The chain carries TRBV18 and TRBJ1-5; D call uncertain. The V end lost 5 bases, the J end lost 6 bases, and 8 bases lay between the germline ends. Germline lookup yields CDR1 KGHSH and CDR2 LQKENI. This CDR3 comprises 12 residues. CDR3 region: CASSTRGQPQHF. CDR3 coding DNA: TGTGCCAGCTCAACCCGGGGTCAGCCCCAGCATTTT.

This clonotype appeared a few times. The CDR3 reads CASTKIGTSRYLARRGGELFF. The DNA for the CDR3 is TGTGCCAGCACCAAGATTGGGACTAGCAGATACCTAGCTAGGCGGGGCGGGGAGCTGTTTTTT. The V gene is TRBV7-9, the J gene TRBJ2-2; 9 nucleotides match TRBD2. Germline trimming cut 7 bases from V and 7 bases from J; bases unmatched to any gene: 28. Germline loops: CDR1 SEHNR, CDR2 FQNEAQ (reference sequence). The CDR3 contains 21 residues.

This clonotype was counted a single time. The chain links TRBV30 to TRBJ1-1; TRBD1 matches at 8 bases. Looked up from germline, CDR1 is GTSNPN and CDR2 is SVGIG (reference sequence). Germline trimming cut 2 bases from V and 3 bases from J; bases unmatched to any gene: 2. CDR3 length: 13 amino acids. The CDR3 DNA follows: TGTGCCTGGAGTCGGACAGGGCACACTGAAGCTTTCTTT. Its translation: CAWSRTGHTEAFF.

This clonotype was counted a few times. The CDR3, as DNA: TGCAGTGCTACCCCGGGACAGGCGGCCCCTTATAATTCACCCCTCCACTTT. This sequence encodes CSATPGQAAPYNSPLHF. The chain joins TRBV20-1 to TRBJ1-6; 8 bases map to TRBD1. The V and J ends lost 4 bases and 4 bases, in that order; junction bases with no gene match: 12. CDR3 length equals 17 residues. From germline, CDR1 is DFQATT and CDR2 SNEGSKA (reference sequence).

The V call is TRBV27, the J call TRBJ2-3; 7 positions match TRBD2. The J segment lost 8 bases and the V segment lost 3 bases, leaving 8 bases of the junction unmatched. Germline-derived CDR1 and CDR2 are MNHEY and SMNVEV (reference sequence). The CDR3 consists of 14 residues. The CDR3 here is CASSFGGREGTQYF. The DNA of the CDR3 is TGTGCCAGCAGTTTTGGCGGGAGAGAAGGTACGCAGTATTTT.

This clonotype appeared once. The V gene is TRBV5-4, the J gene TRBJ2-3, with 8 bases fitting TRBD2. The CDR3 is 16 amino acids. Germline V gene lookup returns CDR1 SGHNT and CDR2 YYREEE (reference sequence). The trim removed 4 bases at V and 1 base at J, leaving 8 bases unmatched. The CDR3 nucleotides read TGTGCCAGCAGCCCCGGGAGCGGGGGTCGCACAGATACGCAGTATTTT. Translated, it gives CASSPGSGGRTDTQYF.

CDR3 loop: CASSYSGIRDSPLHF. As DNA, the CDR3 is TGTGCCAGCAGTTACTCCGGGATTAGGGATTCACCCCTCCACTTT. The chain couples TRBV6-5 to TRBJ1-6; D is unclear. CDR1 MNHEY and CDR2 SVGAGI come from the germline V gene. Trimming removed 0 bases from V and 8 bases from J, with 11 bases in between. This CDR3 has 15 amino acids.

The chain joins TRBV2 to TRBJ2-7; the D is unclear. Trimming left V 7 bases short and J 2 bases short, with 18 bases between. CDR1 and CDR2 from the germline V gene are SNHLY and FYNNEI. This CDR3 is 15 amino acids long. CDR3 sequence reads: CASTGPASPTYEQYF. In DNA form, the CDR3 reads TGTGCCAGCACTGGGCCAGCGTCCCCCACCTACGAGCAGTACTTC.

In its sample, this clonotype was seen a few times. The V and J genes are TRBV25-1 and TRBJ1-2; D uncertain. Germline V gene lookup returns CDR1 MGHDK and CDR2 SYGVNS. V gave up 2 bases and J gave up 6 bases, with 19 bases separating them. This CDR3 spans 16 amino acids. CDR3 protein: CASSEGKRQPDDGYTF. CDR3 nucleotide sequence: TGTGCCAGCAGTGAAGGGAAGAGGCAGCCCGATGATGGCTACACCTTC.

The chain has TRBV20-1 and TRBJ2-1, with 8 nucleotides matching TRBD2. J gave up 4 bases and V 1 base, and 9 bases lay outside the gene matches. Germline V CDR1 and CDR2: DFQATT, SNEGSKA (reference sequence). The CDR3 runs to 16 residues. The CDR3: CSARGQSSGRYNEQFF. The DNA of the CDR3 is TGCAGTGCTAGAGGCCAGTCTAGCGGGCGGTACAATGAGCAGTTCTTC.

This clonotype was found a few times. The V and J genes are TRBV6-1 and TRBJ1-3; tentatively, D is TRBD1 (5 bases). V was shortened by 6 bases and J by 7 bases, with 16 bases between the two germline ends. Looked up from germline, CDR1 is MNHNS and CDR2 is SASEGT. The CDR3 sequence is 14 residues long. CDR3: CASRLGHGANTIYF. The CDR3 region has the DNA TGTGCCAGCAGATTAGGACATGGTGCTAACACCATATATTTT.

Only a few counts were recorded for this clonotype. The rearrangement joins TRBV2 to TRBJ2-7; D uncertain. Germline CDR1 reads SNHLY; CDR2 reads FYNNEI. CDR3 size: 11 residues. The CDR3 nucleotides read TGTGCAGGCCGTAGCTCCTACGAGCAGTACTTC. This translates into CAGRSSYEQYF.

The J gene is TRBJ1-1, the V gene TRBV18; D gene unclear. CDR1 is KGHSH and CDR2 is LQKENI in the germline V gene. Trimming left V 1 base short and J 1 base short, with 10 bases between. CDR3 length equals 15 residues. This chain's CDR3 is CASSPRQDWNTEAFF. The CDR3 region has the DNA TGTGCCAGCTCACCACGTCAGGACTGGAACACTGAAGCTTTCTTT.

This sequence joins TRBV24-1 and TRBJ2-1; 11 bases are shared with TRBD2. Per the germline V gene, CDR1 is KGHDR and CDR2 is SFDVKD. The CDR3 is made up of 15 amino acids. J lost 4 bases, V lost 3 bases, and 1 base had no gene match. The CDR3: CATSDGLAGYNEQFF. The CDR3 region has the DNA TGTGCCACCAGTGATGGACTAGCGGGTTACAATGAGCAGTTCTTC.

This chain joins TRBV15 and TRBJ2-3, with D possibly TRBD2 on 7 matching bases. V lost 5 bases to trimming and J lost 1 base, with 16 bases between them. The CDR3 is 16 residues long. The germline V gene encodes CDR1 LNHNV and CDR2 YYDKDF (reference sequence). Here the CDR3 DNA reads TGTGCCACCAGCCGAGGCGGGGGCGCGGGCACAGATACGCAGTATTTT. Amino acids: CATSRGGGAGTDTQYF.

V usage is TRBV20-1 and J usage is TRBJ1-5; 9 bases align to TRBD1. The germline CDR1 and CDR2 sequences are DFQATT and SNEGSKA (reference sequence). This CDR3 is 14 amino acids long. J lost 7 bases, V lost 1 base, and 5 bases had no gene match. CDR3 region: CSARGTGAGQPQHF. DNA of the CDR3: TGCAGTGCTAGAGGGACAGGGGCCGGGCAGCCCCAGCATTTT.

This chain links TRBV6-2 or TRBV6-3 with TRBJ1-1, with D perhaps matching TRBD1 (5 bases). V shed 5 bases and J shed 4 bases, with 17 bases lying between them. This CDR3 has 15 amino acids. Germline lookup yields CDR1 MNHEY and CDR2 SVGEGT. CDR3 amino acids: CASSDPGLWGTEAFF. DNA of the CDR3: TGTGCCAGCAGTGACCCGGGACTTTGGGGCACTGAAGCTTTCTTT.

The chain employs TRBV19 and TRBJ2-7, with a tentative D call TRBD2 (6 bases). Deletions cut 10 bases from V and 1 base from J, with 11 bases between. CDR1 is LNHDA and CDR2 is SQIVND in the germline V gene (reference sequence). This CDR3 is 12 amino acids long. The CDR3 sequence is CATAGGSYEQYF. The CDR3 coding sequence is TGTGCCACGGCCGGGGGATCCTACGAGCAGTACTTC.

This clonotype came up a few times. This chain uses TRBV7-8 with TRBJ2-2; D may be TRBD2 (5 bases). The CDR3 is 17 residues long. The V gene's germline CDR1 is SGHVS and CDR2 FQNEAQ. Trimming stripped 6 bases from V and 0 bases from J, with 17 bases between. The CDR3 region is CASSPRRGSANTGELFF. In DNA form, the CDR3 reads TGTGCCAGCAGTCCTCGGCGCGGGTCGGCGAACACCGGGGAGCTGTTTTTT.

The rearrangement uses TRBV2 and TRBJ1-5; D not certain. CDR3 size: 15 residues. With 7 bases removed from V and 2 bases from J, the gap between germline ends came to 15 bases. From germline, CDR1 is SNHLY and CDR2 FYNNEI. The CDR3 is CASNEPKAGNQPQHF. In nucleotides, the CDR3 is TGTGCCAGCAACGAGCCCAAGGCAGGCAATCAGCCCCAGCATTTT.

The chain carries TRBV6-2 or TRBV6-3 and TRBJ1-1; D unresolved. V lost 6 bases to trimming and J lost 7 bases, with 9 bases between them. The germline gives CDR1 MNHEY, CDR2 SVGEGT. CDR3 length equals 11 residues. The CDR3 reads CASRDDYEAFF. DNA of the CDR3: TGTGCCAGCAGGGACGATTATGAAGCTTTCTTT.

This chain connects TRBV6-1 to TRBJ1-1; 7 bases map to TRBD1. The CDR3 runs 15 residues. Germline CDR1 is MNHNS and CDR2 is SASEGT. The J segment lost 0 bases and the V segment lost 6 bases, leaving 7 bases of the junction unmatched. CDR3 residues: CASSLGGGMNTEAFF. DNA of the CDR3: TGTGCCAGCAGCCTCGGAGGGGGCATGAACACTGAAGCTTTCTTT.

This chain's CDR3 is CASHTRRGLTSTDTQYF. CDR3 in DNA: TGCGCCAGCCACACCAGGAGAGGACTGACTAGCACAGATACGCAGTATTTT. This chain links TRBV5-1 with TRBJ2-3; a possible D gene is TRBD2 (5 bases). Germline CDR1 and CDR2: SGHRS and YFSETQ. Trimming removed 7 bases at V and 0 bases at J, with 21 bases between. CDR3 length: 17 amino acids.

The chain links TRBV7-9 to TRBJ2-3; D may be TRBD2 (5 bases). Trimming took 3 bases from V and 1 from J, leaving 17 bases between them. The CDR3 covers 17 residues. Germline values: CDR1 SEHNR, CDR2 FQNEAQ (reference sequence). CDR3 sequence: CASSFTRLPLGTDTQYF. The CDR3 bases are TGTGCCAGCAGCTTTACTAGGTTGCCCTTGGGCACAGATACGCAGTATTTT. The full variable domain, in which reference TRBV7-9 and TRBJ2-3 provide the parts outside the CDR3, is DTGVSQNPRHKITKRGQNVTFRCDPISEHNRLYWYRQTLGQGPEFLTYFQNEAQLEKSRLLSDRFSAERPKGSFSTLEIQRTEQGDSAMYLCASSFTRLPLGTDTQYFGPGTRLTVL.

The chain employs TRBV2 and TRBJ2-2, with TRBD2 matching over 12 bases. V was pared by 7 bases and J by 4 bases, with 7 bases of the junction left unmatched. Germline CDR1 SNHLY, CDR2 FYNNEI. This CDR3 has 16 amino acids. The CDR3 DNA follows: TGTGCCAGCACTCGACTAGCGGGGGCCGGCACCGGGGAGCTGTTTTTT. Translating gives CASTRLAGAGTGELFF.

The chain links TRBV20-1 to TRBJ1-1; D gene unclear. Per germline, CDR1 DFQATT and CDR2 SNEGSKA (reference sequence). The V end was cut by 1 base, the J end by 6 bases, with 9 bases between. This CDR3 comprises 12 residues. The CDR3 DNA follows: TGCAGTGCTAGAGCGGGGAGGTCTGAAGCTTTCTTT. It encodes CSARAGRSEAFF.